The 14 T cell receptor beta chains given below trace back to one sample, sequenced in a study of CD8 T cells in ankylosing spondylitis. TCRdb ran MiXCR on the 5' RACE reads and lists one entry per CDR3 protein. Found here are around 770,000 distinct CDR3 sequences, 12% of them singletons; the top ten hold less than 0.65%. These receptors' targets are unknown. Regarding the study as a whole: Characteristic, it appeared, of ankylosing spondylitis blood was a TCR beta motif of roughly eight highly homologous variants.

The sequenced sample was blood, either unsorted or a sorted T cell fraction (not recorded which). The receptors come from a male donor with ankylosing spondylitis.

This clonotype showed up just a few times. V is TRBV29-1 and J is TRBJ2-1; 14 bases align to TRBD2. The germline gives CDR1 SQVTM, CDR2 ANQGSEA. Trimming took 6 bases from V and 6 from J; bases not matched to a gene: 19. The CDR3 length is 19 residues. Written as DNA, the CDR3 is TGCAGCGTACTTAGTCGACTAGCGGGAGGGCCTTCTAGAGTCAATGAGCAGTTCTTC. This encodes CSVLSRLAGGPSRVNEQFF.

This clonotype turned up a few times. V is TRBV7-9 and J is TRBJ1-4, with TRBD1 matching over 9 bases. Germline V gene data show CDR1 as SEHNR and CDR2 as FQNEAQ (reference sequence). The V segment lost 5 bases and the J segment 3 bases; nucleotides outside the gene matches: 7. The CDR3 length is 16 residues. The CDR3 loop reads CASSPGQGTANEKLFF. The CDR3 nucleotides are TGTGCCAGCAGCCCGGGACAGGGAACGGCTAATGAAAAACTGTTTTTT.

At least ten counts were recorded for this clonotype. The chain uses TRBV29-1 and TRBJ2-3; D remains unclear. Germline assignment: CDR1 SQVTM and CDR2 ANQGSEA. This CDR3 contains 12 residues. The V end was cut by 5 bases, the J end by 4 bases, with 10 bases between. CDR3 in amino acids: CSVLGVADTQYF. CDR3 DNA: TGCAGCGTTCTAGGAGTGGCAGATACGCAGTATTTT.

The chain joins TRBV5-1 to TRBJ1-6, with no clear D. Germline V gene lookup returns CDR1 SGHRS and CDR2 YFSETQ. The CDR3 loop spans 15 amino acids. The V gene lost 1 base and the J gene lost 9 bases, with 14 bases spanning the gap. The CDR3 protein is CASSLMGLGISPLHF. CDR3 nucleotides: TGCGCCAGCAGCTTGATGGGCCTCGGCATTTCACCCCTCCACTTT.

CDR3: CASRAPQTARQYF. For the CDR3, the DNA is TGTGCCAGCAGGGCCCCGCAGACGGCGAGGCAGTACTTC. The rearrangement links TRBV28 to TRBJ2-7; D gene ambiguous. The CDR3 is 13 amino acids. V dropped 6 bases and J dropped 9 bases, with 18 bases sitting between them. Germline CDR1 MDHEN, CDR2 SYDVKM. The full variable domain, its missing parts supplied by reference TRBV28 and TRBJ2-7, is DVKVTQSSRYLVKRTGEKVFLECVQDMDHENMFWYRQDPGLGLRLIYFSYDVKMKEKGDIPEGYSVSREKKERFSLILESASTNQTSMYLCASRAPQTARQYFGPGTRLTVT.

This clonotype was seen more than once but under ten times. The CDR3 DNA follows: TGTGCCAGCAGTTTATCAACCCGGACAGGGTCCTACGAGCAGTACTTC. Amino acids: CASSLSTRTGSYEQYF. This chain uses TRBV27 with TRBJ2-7; 8 bases agree with TRBD1. Germline-derived CDR1 and CDR2 are MNHEY and SMNVEV (reference sequence). The CDR3 has 16 residues. V shed 0 bases, J shed 1 base, and the junction held 5 bases outside the gene matches.

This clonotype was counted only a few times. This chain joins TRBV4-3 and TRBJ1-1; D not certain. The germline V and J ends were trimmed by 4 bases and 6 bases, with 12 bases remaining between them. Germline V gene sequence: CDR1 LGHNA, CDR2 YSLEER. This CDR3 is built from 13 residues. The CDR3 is CASSRIVRAEAFF. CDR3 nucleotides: TGCGCCAGCAGCCGGATAGTTAGAGCTGAAGCTTTCTTT.

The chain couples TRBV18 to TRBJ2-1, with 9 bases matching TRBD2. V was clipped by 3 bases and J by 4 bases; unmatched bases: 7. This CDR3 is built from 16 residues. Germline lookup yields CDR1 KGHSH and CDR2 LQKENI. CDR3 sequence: CASSPSGGFLYNEQFF. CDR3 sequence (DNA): TGTGCCAGCTCACCGAGCGGGGGGTTTTTGTACAATGAGCAGTTCTTC.

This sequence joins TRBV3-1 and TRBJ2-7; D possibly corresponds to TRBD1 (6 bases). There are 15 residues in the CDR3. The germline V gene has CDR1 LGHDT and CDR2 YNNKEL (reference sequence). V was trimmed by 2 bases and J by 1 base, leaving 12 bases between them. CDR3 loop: CASSQFHRASYEQYF. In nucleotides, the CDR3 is TGTGCCAGCAGCCAATTTCACAGGGCTTCCTACGAGCAGTACTTC.

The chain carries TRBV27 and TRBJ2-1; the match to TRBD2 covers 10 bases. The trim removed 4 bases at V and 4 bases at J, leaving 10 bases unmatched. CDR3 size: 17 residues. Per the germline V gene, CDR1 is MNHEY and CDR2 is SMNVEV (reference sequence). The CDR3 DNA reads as TGTGCCAGCAGTTCCATAGGACTAGCGGAGCCTTACAATGAGCAGTTCTTC. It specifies CASSSIGLAEPYNEQFF.

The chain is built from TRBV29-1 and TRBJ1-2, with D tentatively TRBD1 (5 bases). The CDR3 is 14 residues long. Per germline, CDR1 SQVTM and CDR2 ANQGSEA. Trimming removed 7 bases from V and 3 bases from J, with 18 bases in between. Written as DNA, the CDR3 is TGCAGCGCCGCGGTAGGGGTACCCGACTATGGCTACACCTTC. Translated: CSAAVGVPDYGYTF.

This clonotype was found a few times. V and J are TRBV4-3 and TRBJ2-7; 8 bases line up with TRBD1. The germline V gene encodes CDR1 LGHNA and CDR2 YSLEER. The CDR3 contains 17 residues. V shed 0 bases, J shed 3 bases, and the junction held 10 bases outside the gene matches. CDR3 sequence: CASSQDYETGAFYEQYF. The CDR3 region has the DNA TGCGCCAGCAGCCAAGATTACGAGACAGGGGCCTTCTACGAGCAGTACTTC.

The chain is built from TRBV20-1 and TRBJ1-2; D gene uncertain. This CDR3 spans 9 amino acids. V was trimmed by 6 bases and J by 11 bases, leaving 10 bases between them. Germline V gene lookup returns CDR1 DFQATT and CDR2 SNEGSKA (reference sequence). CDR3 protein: CSATGTYTF. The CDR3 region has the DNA TGCAGTGCCACGGGAACGTACACCTTC.

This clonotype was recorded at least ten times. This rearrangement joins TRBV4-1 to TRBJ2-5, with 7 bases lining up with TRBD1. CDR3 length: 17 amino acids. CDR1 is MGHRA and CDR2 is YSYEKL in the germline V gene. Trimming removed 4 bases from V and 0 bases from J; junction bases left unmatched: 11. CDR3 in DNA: TGCGCCAGCAGCCCCCGCCCCGGGACAGAGTACCAAGAGACCCAGTACTTC. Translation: CASSPRPGTEYQETQYF.